The clone carrying this TCR beta chain was detected a few times. From 5'RACE with constant-segment primers came TCR alpha and TCR beta cDNA libraries that carried sample barcodes and UMIs. TCRdb analysed the 5' RACE reads with MiXCR anew, one entry per CDR3 protein. This sample has 250,000 or so distinct CDR3 sequences, with 15% to 20% found just once. V dropped 5 bases and J dropped 2; count of bases not matched to a gene: 10. The CDR3 consists of 15 residues. Germline assignment: CDR1 DFQATT and CDR2 SNEGSKA (reference sequence). This sample stems from a study of T-cell memory formation after mild COVID-19.

Material for sequencing was PBMCs or a T cell subset sorted from them (not recorded which). The chain links TRBV20-1 to TRBJ2-3; 7 bases match TRBD2. This receptor was obtained from a man younger than 30 who had mild COVID-19 (a few samples of this study predate the infection). Cell type and time point are not known. CDR3 protein: CSAALWTRPTDTQYF. The CDR3 coding sequence is TGCAGTGCTGCCCTGTGGACTAGGCCCACAGATACGCAGTATTTT.